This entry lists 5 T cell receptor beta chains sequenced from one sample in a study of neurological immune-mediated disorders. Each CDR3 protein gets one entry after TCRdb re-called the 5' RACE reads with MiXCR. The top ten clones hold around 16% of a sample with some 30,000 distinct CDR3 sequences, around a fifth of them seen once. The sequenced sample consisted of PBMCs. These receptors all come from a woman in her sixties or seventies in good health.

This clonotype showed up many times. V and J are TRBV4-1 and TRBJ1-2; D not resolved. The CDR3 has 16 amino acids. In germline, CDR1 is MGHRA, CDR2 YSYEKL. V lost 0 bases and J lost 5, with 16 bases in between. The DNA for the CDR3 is TGCGCCAGCAGCCAAGAGGAGTCCTCTTGGTGGTATGGCTACACCTTC. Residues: CASSQEESSWWYGYTF.

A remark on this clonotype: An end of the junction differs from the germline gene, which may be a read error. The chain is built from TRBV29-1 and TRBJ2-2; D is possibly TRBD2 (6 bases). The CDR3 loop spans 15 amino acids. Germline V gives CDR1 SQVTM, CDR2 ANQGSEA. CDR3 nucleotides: TGCAGCGTTGAGGCGGGGCTTCCAAACGCCGGGGAGCGGTTTTTT. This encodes CSVEAGLPNAGERFF.

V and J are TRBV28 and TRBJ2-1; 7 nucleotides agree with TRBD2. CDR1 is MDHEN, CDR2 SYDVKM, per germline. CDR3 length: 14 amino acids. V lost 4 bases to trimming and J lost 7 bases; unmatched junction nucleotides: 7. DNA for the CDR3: TGTGCCAGCAGTTGGGAGGGCCGTCGGAATGAGCAGTTCTTC. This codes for CASSWEGRRNEQFF.

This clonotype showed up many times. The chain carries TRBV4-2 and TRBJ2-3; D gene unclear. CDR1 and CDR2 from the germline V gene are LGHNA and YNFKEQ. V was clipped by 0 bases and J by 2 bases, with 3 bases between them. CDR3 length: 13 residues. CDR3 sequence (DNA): TGTGCCAGCAGCCAAGACGACACAGATACGCAGTATTTT. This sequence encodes CASSQDDTDTQYF.

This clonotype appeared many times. CDR3 region: CASSFTLEWGGGTKEQYF. Here the CDR3 DNA reads TGCGCCAGCAGCTTCACCCTTGAATGGGGCGGCGGGACGAAGGAGCAGTACTTC. The chain uses TRBV5-1 and TRBJ2-7; tentatively, D is TRBD2 (6 bases). CDR1 is SGHRS and CDR2 is YFSETQ in the germline V gene. The CDR3 is made up of 18 amino acids. V shed 2 bases and J shed 7 bases, with 28 bases lying between them.